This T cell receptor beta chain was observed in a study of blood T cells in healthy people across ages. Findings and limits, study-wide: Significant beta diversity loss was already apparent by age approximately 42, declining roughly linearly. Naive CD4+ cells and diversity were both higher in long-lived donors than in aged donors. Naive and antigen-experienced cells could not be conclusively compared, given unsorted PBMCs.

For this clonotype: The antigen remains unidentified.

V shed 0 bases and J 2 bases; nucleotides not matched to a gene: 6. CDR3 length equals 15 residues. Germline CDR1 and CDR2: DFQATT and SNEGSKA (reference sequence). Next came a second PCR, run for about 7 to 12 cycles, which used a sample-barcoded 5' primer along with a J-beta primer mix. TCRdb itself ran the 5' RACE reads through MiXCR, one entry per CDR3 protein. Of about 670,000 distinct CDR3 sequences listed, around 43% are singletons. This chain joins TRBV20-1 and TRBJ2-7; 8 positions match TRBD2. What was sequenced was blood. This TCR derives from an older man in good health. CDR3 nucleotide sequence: TGCAGTGCTAGAGATAGCGGGAAAGGGACCTACGAGCAGTACTTC. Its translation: CSARDSGKGTYEQYF.